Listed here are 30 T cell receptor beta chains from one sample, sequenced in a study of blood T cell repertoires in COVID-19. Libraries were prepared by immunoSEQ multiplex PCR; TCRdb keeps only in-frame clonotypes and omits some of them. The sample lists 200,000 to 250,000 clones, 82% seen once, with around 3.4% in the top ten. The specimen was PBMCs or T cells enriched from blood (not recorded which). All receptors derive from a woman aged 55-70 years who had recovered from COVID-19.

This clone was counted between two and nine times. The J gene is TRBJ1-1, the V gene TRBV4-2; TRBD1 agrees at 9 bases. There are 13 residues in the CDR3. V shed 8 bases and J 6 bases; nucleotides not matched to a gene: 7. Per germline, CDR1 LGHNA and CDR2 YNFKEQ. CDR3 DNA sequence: TGTGCCAGCGGCCTACAGGGGGCCCCTGAAGCTTTCTTT. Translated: CASGLQGAPEAFF.

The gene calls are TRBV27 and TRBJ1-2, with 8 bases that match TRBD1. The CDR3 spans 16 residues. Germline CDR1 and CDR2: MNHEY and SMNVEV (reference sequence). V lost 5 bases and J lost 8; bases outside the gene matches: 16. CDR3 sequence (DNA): TGTGCCAGCAGTAAGGGTCCCGGGACAGGTAGTTGGGGCTACACCTTC. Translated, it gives CASSKGPGTGSWGYTF.

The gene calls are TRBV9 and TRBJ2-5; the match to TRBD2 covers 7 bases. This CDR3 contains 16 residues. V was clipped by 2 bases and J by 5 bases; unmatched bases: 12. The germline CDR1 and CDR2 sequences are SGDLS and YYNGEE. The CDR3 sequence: CASSVSSRGSGETQYF. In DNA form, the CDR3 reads TGTGCCAGCAGCGTCTCCTCGCGGGGGTCGGGTGAGACCCAGTACTTC.

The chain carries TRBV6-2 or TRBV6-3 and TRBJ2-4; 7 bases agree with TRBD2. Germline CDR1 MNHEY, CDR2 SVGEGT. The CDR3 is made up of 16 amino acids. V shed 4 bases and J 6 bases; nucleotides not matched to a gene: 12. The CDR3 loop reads CASSSGLRIAGNIQYF. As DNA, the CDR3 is TGTGCCAGCAGTTCGGGCCTCCGAATAGCGGGAAACATTCAGTACTTC.

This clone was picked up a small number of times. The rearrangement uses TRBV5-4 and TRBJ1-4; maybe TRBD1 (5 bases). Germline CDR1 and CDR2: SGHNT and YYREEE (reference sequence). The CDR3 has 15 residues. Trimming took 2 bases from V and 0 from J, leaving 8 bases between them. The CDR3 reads CASSLGVATNEKLFF. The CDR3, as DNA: TGTGCCAGCAGCTTAGGGGTGGCAACTAATGAAAAACTGTTTTTT. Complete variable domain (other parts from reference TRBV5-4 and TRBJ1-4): ETGVTQSPTHLIKTRGQQVTLRCSSQSGHNTVSWYQQALGQGPQFIFQYYREEENGRGNFPPRFSGLQFPNYSSELNVNALELDDSALYLCASSLGVATNEKLFFGSGTQLSVL.

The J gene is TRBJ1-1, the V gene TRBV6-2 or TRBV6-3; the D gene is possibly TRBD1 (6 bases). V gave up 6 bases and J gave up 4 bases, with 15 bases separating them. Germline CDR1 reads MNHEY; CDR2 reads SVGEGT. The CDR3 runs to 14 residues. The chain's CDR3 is CASSQHTGLTEAFF. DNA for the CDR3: TGTGCCAGCAGCCAACATACAGGGCTCACTGAAGCTTTCTTT.

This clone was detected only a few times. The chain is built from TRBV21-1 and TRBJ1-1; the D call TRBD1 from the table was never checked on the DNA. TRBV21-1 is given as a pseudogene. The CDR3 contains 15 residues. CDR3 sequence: CASSKAQGRVTEAFF. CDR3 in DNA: TGTGCCAGCAGCAAAGCCCAGGGGCGAGTCACTGAAGCTTTCTTT.

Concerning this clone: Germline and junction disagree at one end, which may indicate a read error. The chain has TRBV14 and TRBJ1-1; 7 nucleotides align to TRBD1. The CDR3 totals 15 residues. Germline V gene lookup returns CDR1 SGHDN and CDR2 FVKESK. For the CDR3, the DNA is TGTGCCAGCAGTCAAGTTAGGGGGCTAGGCACTGAAGCTTTCTTT. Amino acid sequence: CASSQVRGLGTEAFF.

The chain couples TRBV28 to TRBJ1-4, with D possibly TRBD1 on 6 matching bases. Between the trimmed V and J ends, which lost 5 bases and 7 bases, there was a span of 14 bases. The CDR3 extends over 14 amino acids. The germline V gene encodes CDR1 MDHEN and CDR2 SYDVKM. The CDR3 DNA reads TGTGCCAGCAGTCTCGAGGGGGGGGGTGAAAAACTGTTTTTT. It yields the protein CASSLEGGGEKLFF.

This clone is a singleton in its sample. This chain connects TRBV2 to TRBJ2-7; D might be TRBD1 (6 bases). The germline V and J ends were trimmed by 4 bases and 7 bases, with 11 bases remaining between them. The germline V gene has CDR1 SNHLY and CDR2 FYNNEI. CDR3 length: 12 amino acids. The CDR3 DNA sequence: TGTGCCAGCAGTGGATCAGGGGAGGAGCAGTACTTC. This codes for CASSGSGEEQYF.

The CDR3: CASSPEFGVGEKLFF. The CDR3 coding sequence is TGTGCCAGCAGCCCTGAATTCGGGGTGGGGGAAAAACTGTTTTTT. The rearrangement uses TRBV11-2 and TRBJ1-4; D is uncertain. CDR3 length equals 15 residues. Germline values: CDR1 SGHAT, CDR2 FQNNGV. V was trimmed by 5 bases and J by 8 bases, leaving 18 bases between them.

CDR3 DNA: TGTGCCAGCAGTTCCCCGGACAGGAACACCTACGAGCAGTACTTC. Its translation: CASSSPDRNTYEQYF. The chain couples TRBV6-2 or TRBV6-3 to TRBJ2-7, with 7 nucleotides matching TRBD1. Germline V CDR1 and CDR2: MNHEY, SVGEGT. The CDR3 runs to 15 residues. J was trimmed by 2 bases and V by 4 bases; bases with no gene match: 8.

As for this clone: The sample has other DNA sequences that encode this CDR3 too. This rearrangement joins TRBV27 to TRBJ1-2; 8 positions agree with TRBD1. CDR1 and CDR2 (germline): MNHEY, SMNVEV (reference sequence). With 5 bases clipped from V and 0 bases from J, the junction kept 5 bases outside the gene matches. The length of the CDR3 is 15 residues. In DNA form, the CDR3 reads TGTGCCAGCAGTATACGGACAGGGACTAACTATGGCTACACCTTC. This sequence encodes CASSIRTGTNYGYTF.

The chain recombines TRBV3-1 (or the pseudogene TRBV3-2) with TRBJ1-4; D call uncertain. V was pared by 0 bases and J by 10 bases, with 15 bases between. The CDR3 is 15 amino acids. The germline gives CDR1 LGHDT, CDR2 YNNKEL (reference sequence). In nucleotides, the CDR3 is TGTGCCAGCAGCCAAGATGGGCGCGTCAACGGAAAACTGTTTTTT. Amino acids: CASSQDGRVNGKLFF.

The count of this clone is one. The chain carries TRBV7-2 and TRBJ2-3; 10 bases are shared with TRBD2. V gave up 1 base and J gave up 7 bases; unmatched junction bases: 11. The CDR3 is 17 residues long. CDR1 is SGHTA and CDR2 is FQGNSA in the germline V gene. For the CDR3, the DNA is TGTGCCAGCAGCTTAGGGTGGTCTAGCGGGGGATATAATACGCAGTATTTT. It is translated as CASSLGWSSGGYNTQYF. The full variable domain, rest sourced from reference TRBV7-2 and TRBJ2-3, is GAGVSQSPSNKVTEKGKDVELRCDPISGHTALYWYRQSLGQGLEFLIYFQGNSAPDKSGLPSDRFSAERTGGSVSTLTIQRTQQEDSAVYLCASSLGWSSGGYNTQYFGPGTRLTVL.

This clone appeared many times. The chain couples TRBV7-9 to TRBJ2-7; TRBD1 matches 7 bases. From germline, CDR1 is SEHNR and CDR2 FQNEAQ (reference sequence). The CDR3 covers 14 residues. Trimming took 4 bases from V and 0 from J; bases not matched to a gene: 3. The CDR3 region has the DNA TGTGCCAGCAGCTCACAGGGGAGCTCCTACGAGCAGTACTTC. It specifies CASSSQGSSYEQYF.

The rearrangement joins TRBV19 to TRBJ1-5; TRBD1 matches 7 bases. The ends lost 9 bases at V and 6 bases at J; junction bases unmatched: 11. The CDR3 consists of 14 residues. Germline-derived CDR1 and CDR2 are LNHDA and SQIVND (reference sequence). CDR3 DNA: TGTGCCAGCCACCGGGACAGTGGGGTTCAGCCCCAGCATTTT. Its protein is CASHRDSGVQPQHF. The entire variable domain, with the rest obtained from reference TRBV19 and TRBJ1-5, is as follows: DGGITQSPKYLFRKEGQNVTLSCEQNLNHDAMYWYRQDPGQGLRLIYYSQIVNDFQKGDIAEGYSVSREKKESFPLTVTSAQKNPTAFYLCASHRDSGVQPQHFGDGTRLSIL.

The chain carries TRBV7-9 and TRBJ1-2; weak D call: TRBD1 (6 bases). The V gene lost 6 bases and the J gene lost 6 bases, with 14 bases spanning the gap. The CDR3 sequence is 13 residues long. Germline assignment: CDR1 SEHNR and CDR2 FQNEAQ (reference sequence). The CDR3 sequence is CASRRGEGNGYTF. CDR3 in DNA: TGTGCCAGCAGAAGGGGGGAGGGAAATGGCTACACCTTC.

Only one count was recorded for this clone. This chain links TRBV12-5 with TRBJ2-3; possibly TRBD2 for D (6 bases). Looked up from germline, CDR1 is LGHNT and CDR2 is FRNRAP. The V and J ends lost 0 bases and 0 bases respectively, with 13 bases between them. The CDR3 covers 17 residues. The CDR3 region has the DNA TGTGCTAGTGGTTTGGTACTGGAGGGGTTTAGCACAGATACGCAGTATTTT. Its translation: CASGLVLEGFSTDTQYF. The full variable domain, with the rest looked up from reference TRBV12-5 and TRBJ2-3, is DARVTQTPRHKVTEMGQEVTMRCQPILGHNTVFWYRQTMMQGLELLAYFRNRAPLDDSGMPKDRFSAEMPDATLATLKIQPSEPRDSAVYFCASGLVLEGFSTDTQYFGPGTRLTVL.

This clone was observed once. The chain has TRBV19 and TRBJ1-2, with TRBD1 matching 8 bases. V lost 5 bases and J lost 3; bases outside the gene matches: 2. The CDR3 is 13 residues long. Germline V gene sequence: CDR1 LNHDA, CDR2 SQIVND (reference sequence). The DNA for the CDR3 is TGTGCCAGTAGTTTGGGACAGGACTATGGCTACACCTTC. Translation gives CASSLGQDYGYTF. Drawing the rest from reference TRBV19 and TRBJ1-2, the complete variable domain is DGGITQSPKYLFRKEGQNVTLSCEQNLNHDAMYWYRQDPGQGLRLIYYSQIVNDFQKGDIAEGYSVSREKKESFPLTVTSAQKNPTAFYLCASSLGQDYGYTFGSGTRLTVV.

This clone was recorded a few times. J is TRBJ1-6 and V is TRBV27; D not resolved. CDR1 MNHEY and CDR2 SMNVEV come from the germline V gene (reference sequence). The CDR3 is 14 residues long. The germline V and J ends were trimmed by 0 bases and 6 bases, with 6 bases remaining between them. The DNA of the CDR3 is TGTGCCAGCAGTTTATCCCCACTTAATTCACCCCTCCACTTT. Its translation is CASSLSPLNSPLHF.

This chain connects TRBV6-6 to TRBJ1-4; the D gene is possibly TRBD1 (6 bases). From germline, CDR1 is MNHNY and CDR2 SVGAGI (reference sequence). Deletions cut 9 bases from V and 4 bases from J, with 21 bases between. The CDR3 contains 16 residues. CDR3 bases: TGTGCCAGTAGACGGACAGATCCCCCTCTTAATGAAAAACTGTTTTTT. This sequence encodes CASRRTDPPLNEKLFF.

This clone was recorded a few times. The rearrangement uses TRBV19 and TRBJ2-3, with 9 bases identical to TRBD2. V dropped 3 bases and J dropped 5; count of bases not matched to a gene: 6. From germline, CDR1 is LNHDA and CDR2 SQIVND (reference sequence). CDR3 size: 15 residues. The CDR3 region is CASSIGRGGRDTQYF. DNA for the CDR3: TGTGCCAGTAGTATTGGGCGGGGGGGCCGAGATACGCAGTATTTT.

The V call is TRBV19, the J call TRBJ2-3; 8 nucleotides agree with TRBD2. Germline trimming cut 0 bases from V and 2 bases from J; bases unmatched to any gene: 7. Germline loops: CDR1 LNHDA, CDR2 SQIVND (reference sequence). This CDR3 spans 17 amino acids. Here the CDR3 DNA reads TGTGCCAGTAGTATAGATCCAATAGCGGGGCTCACAGATACGCAGTATTTT. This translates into CASSIDPIAGLTDTQYF.

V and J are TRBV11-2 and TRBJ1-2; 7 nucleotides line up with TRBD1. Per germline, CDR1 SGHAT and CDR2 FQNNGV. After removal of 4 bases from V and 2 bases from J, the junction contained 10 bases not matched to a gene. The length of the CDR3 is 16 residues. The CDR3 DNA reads TGTGCCAGCAGCTCCCTCCGGGACAGACAAAACTATGGCTACACCTTC. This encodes CASSSLRDRQNYGYTF.

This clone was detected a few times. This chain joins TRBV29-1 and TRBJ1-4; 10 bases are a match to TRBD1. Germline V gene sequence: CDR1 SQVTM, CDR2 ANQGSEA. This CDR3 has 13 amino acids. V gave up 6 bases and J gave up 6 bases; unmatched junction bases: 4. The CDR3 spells CSVTGTGDEKLFF. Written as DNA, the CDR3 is TGCAGCGTAACCGGGACAGGGGATGAAAAACTGTTTTTT. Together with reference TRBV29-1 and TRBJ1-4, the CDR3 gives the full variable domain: SAVISQKPSRDICQRGTSLTIQCQVDSQVTMMFWYRQQPGQSLTLIATANQGSEATYESGFVIDKFPISRPNLTFSTLTVSNMSPEDSSIYLCSVTGTGDEKLFFGSGTQLSVL.

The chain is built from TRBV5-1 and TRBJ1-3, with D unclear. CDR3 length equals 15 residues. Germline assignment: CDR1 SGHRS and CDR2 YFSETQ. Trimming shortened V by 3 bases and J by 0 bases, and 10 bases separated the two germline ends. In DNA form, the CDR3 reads TGCGCCAGCAGCTCGGGTCAAACCTCTGGAAACACCATATATTTT. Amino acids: CASSSGQTSGNTIYF. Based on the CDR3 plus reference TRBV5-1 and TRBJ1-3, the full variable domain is KAGVTQTPRYLIKTRGQQVTLSCSPISGHRSVSWYQQTPGQGLQFLFEYFSETQRNKGNFPGRFSGRQFSNSRSEMNVSTLELGDSALYLCASSSGQTSGNTIYFGEGSWLTVV.

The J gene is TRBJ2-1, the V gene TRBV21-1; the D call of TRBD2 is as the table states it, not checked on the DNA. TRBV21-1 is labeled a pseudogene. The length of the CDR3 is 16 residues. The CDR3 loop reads CASSKWTSGSDNEQFF. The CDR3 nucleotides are TGTGCCAGCAGCAAATGGACTAGCGGGAGTGACAATGAGCAGTTCTTC.

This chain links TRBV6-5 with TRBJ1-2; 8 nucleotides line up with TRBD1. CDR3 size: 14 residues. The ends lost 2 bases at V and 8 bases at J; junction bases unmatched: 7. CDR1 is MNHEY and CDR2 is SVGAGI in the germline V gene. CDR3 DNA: TGTGCCAGCAGTTACAGTGGACAGGGATGGGGCTACACCTTC. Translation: CASSYSGQGWGYTF.

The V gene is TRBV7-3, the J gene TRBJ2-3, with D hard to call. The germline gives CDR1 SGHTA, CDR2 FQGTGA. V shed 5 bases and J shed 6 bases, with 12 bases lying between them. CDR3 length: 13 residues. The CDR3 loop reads CASSPDRVDTQYF. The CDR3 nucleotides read TGTGCCAGCAGCCCGGATCGGGTCGATACGCAGTATTTT.